This T cell receptor beta chain was recorded in a study of Graves' ophthalmopathy and Graves' hyperthyroidism. In its sample, this clonotype was seen a few times. The trim removed 5 bases at V and 1 base at J, leaving 17 bases unmatched. CDR3 size: 20 residues. The germline V gene has CDR1 SEHNR and CDR2 FQNEAQ (reference sequence). Scientists amplified the TCR beta CDR3 regions from RNA transcripts. A first-round RT-PCR used HTBI primers, followed by a second-round multiplex PCR. MiXCR, run by TCRdb on the multiplex PCR reads, gives a single entry per CDR3 protein. In the table there are hundreds of thousands of distinct CDR3 sequences, 40% to 50% of which are singletons. Each diagnosis was determined on the basis of clinical symptoms, serum thyroxine, TRAb, thyroid ultrasound and orbital computed tomography. The PBMCs originated from approximately 10 ml of fresh peripheral blood.

This chain joins TRBV7-9 and TRBJ2-6, with 7 bases fitting TRBD2. Sequencing was carried out using peripheral blood. The receptor's source is an adult man with Graves' ophthalmopathy. DNA for the CDR3: TGTGCCAGCAGCCCACGATACGGACCAGCGGGATATTCTGGGGCCAACGTCCTGACTTTC. Amino acids: CASSPRYGPAGYSGANVLTF.